A single sample gave rise to the 5 T cell receptor beta chains below, sequenced in a study of blood T cell repertoires in COVID-19. Here immunoSEQ multiplex PCR was the method, and the copy in TCRdb shows in-frame clones only, minus some. The sample lists some 400,000 clones, about four fifths seen once, with more than 0.85% in the top ten. Input material: peripheral blood. The receptors derive from a human donor with acute or convalescent COVID-19. The donor label of this sample is uncertain.

The CDR3 bases are TGTGCCTGGAGTTACGCAGCTAGCGGTGCGGTCAATGAGCAGTTCTTC. This codes for CAWSYAASGAVNEQFF. The rearrangement uses TRBV30 and TRBJ2-1; 7 bases match TRBD2. The V segment lost 2 bases and the J segment 6 bases; nucleotides outside the gene matches: 13. Germline lookup yields CDR1 GTSNPN and CDR2 SVGIG (reference sequence). CDR3 length: 16 residues.

This chain uses TRBV2 with TRBJ2-3; D remains unclear. This CDR3 spans 14 amino acids. Trimming shortened V by 7 bases and J by 1 base, and 12 bases separated the two germline ends. Germline CDR1 SNHLY, CDR2 FYNNEI. CDR3 DNA sequence: TGTGCCAGCATTGCCTTAGTAGGCACAGATACGCAGTATTTT. Encoded protein: CASIALVGTDTQYF.

The rearrangement joins TRBV25-1 to TRBJ2-5, with D possibly matching TRBD2 (5 bases). Germline V gene lookup returns CDR1 MGHDK and CDR2 SYGVNS. The CDR3 sequence is 13 residues long. The V and J ends lost 2 bases and 2 bases respectively, with 6 bases between them. DNA for the CDR3: TGTGCCAGCAGTGAACCGGGGCAAGAGACCCAGTACTTC. This sequence encodes CASSEPGQETQYF.

The rearrangement uses TRBV30 and TRBJ1-4; the D is unclear. Trimming shortened V by 1 base and J by 4 bases, and 7 bases separated the two germline ends. There are 13 residues in the CDR3. Germline CDR1 and CDR2: GTSNPN and SVGIG (reference sequence). CDR3 nucleotide sequence: TGTGCCTGGAGTGCCCAGGTTAATGAAAAACTGTTTTTT. Amino acids: CAWSAQVNEKLFF. Complete variable domain (other parts from reference TRBV30 and TRBJ1-4): SQTIHQWPATLVQPVGSPLSLECTVEGTSNPNLYWYRQAAGRGLQLLFYSVGIGQISSEVPQNLSASRPQDRQFILSSKKLLLSDSGFYLCAWSAQVNEKLFFGSGTQLSVL.

This clone occurred a few times. The chain links TRBV12-2 to TRBJ2-7; TRBD1 reflects the table's D call only, with no check against the DNA. TRBV12-2 has pseudogene status. This CDR3 is built from 18 residues. CDR3 region: CASRLAPDRADLPYEQYF. The CDR3 DNA is TGTGCAAGTCGCTTAGCGCCGGACAGGGCCGACTTACCCTACGAGCAGTACTTC.